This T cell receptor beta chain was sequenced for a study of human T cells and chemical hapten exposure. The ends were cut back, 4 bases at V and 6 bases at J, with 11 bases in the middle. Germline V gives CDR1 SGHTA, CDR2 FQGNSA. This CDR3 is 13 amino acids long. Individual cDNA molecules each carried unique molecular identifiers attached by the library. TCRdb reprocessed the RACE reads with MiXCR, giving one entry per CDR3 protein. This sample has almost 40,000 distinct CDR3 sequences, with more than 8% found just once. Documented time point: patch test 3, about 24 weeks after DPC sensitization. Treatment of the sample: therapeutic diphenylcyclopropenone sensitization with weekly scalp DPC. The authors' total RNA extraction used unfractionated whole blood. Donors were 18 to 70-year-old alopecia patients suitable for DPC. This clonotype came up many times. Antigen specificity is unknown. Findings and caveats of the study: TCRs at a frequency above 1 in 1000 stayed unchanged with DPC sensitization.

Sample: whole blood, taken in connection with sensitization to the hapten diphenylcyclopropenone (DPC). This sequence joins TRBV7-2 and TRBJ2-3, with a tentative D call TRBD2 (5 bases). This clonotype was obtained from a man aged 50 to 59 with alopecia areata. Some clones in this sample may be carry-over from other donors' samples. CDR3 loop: CASSSASLDTQYF. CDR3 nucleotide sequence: TGTGCCAGCAGCTCCGCTAGCTTGGATACGCAGTATTTT. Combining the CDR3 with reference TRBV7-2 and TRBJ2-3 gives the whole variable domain GAGVSQSPSNKVTEKGKDVELRCDPISGHTALYWYRQSLGQGLEFLIYFQGNSAPDKSGLPSDRFSAERTGGSVSTLTIQRTQQEDSAVYLCASSSASLDTQYFGPGTRLTVL.